Sequencing of this TCR beta chain was carried out in a study of Ad26.COV2.S vaccination and SARS-CoV-2 variants. Libraries were prepared by immunoSEQ multiplex PCR; TCRdb keeps only in-frame clonotypes and omits some of them. The sample contains about 320,000 clones, approximately 86% of which appear only once. Treatment defined: approximately 18 received Ad26.COV2.S at low or high dose, single or two shots; 5 received placebo; per-sample allocation not given. Specimen acquisition occurred on day 63 following the initial vaccine or placebo injection. Immunization relied on an Ad26 vector, which expressed Wuhan-strain SARS-CoV-2 spike. Notes on the study in general: Whether participants received vaccine or placebo, their non-spike TCR breadth was similar.

Details on this clone: What it recognizes is unknown.

V gave up 10 bases and J gave up 0 bases, with 13 bases separating them. Germline V lookup: CDR1 ENHRY, CDR2 SYGVKD. This CDR3 region has 14 residues. The sequences come from peripheral blood, collected in a trial of Ad26.COV2.S vaccine versus placebo. V and J are TRBV10-3 and TRBJ1-3; D is perhaps TRBD1 (5 bases). The clonotype was recovered from a person aged 18-65 years who received the Ad26.COV2.S COVID-19 vaccine or a placebo. CDR3 sequence reads: CASRGGSSGNTIYF. The CDR3 bases are TGTGCCAGCCGTGGGGGGAGCTCTGGAAACACCATATATTTT.